This T cell receptor beta chain was captured in a study of blood T cell repertoires in COVID-19. Study overall: Researchers got acute and convalescent COVID-19 samples from the United States, Italy and Spain. T cells, B-cell-depleted T cells, or PBMCs provided the cDNA or gDNA that served as material.

Original analysis: Amplification with reference gene primers provided the estimates of nucleated cell counts. Some clones are missing from TCRdb's copy, which holds only in-frame ones; the method was immunoSEQ multiplex PCR. V, J and clone size derive from that table, while D and trimming were established from the DNA sequence. This table has fewer than 90,000 clones, less than 90% appearing once. Trimming cost V 4 bases and J 6 bases, with 17 bases left between them. The germline V gene encodes CDR1 SEHNR and CDR2 FQNEAQ (reference sequence). The CDR3 runs 15 residues. The specimen was peripheral blood. This TCR was sampled from a man older than 75 in a cohort sampled during active COVID-19. The chain recombines TRBV7-9 with TRBJ2-3; the D is unclear. The CDR3 DNA sequence: TGTGCCAGCAGCTCTCCTGCGGAGTATATGGATACGCAGTATTTT. Its translation: CASSSPAEYMDTQYF.